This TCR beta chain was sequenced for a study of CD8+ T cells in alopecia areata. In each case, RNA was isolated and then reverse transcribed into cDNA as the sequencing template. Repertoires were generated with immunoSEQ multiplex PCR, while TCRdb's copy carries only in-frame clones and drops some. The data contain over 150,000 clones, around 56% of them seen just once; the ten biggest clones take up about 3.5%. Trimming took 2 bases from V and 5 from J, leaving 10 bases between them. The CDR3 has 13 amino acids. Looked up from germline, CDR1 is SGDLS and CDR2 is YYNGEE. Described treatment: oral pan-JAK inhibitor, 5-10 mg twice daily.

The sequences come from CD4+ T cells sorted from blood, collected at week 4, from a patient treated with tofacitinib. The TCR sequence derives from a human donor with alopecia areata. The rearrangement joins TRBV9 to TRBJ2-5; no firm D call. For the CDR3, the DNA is TGTGCCAGCAGCGTGAGCCCGAGGGAGACCCAGTACTTC. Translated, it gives CASSVSPRETQYF.